This section outlines one T cell receptor (beta chain) sequence together with its context. Researchers ran the PCR with 60 Vbeta and 13 Jbeta primers. Some clones are missing from TCRdb's copy, which holds only in-frame ones; the method was immunoSEQ multiplex PCR. Of 130,000 or so clones in the sample, less than 85% were seen once. The data were taken from a study of cytomegalovirus exposure and HLA in healthy donors. The J segment lost 6 bases and the V segment lost 7 bases, leaving 1 base of the junction unmatched. CDR1 is LNHDA, CDR2 SQIVND, per germline (reference sequence). The CDR3 extends over 12 amino acids.

The sequenced sample consisted of PBMCs. V and J are TRBV19 and TRBJ1-5; 9 bases fit TRBD1. The TCR was taken from a woman aged 40 to 50 in good health and CMV-seropositive. The CDR3 loop reads CASTGQGQPQHF. DNA for the CDR3: TGTGCCAGTACGGGACAGGGTCAGCCCCAGCATTTT. The full variable domain, its missing parts supplied by reference TRBV19 and TRBJ1-5, is DGGITQSPKYLFRKEGQNVTLSCEQNLNHDAMYWYRQDPGQGLRLIYYSQIVNDFQKGDIAEGYSVSREKKESFPLTVTSAQKNPTAFYLCASTGQGQPQHFGDGTRLSIL.